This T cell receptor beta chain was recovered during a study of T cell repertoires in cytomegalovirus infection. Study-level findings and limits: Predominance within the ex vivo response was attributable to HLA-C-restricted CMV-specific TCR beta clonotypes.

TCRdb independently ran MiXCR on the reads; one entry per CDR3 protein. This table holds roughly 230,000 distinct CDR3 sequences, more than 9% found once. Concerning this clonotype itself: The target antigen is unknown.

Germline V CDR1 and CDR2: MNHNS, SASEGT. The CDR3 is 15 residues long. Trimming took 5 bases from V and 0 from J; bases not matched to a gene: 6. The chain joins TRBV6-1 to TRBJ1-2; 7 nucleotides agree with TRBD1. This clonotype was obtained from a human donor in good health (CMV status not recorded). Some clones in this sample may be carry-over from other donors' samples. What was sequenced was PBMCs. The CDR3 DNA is TGTGCCAGCAGTACAGGGGAGGGCGCTAACTATGGCTACACCTTC. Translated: CASSTGEGANYGYTF.